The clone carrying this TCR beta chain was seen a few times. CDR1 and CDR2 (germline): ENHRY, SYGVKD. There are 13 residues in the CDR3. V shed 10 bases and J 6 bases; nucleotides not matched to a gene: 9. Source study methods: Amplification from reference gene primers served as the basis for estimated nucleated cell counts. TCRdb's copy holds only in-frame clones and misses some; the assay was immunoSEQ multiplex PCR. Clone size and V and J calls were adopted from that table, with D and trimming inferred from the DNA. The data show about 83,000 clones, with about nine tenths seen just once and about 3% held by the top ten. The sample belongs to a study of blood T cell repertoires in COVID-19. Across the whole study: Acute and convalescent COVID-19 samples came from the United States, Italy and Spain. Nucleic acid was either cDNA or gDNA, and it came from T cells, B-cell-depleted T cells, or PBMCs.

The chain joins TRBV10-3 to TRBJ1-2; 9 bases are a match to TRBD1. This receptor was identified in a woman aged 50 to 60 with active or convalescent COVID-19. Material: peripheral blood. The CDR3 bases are TGTGCCACCTCGATACAGGGGGCGGATGGCTACACCTTC. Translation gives CATSIQGADGYTF.